The 18 T cell receptor beta chains reported below all come from one sample, sequenced in a study of CD8 T cells in ankylosing spondylitis. TCRdb re-called the 5' RACE reads through MiXCR, storing one row per CDR3 protein. The sample has about 160,000 distinct CDR3 sequences; roughly 44% are singletons. Sample: synovial fluid, either unsorted or a sorted T cell fraction (not recorded which). Receptors were obtained from a male donor with ankylosing spondylitis.

CDR3 sequence: CASYTGYEQFF. CDR3 bases: TGTGCCAGCTACACAGGGTATGAGCAGTTCTTC. This chain uses TRBV2 with TRBJ2-1, with D possibly being TRBD1 (6 bases). V lost 8 bases and J lost 8, with 10 bases in between. Germline values: CDR1 SNHLY, CDR2 FYNNEI. This CDR3 has 11 amino acids.

The genes are TRBV5-6 and TRBJ2-1; TRBD1 matches 10 bases. Germline CDR1 reads SGHDT; CDR2 reads YYEEEE. V lost 3 bases, J lost 5 bases, and 2 bases stayed unmatched. The CDR3 runs 14 residues. Here the CDR3 DNA reads TGTGCCAGCAGCTCGGACAGGGGGGACAATGAGCAGTTCTTC. Its translation is CASSSDRGDNEQFF.

This clonotype was detected only a few times. CDR3 amino acids: CASSDSGQGEVYEQFF. Here the CDR3 DNA reads TGTGCCAGCAGTGACTCGGGACAGGGGGAGGTGTATGAGCAGTTCTTC. The V call is TRBV6-4, the J call TRBJ2-1; 11 bases align to TRBD1. With 0 bases clipped from V and 8 bases from J, the junction kept 6 bases outside the gene matches. In germline, CDR1 is MRHNA, CDR2 SNTAGT. This CDR3 is 16 amino acids long.

This rearrangement joins TRBV5-1 to TRBJ2-7; D remains unclear. Germline loops: CDR1 SGHRS, CDR2 YFSETQ. The CDR3 has 15 amino acids. The V end lost 4 bases, the J end lost 3 bases, and 17 bases lay between the germline ends. This CDR3 is CASSTTLGRYYEQYF. The CDR3 coding sequence is TGCGCCAGCAGCACAACTCTTGGGCGCTACTACGAGCAGTACTTC.

This clonotype showed up just a few times. The chain employs TRBV7-9 and TRBJ2-5; D unresolved. Germline values: CDR1 SEHNR, CDR2 FQNEAQ (reference sequence). The CDR3 is 15 amino acids. V dropped 1 base and J dropped 2 bases, with 11 bases sitting between them. CDR3 residues: CASSLELPAQETQYF. CDR3 coding DNA: TGTGCCAGCAGCTTAGAGCTGCCAGCTCAAGAGACCCAGTACTTC.

J is TRBJ2-7 and V is TRBV4-1; D is uncertain. The CDR3 has 16 residues. Trimming removed 1 base from V and 0 bases from J, with 13 bases in between. The germline V gene has CDR1 MGHRA and CDR2 YSYEKL. The CDR3 reads CASSQGLVFLSYEQYF. DNA of the CDR3: TGCGCCAGCAGCCAAGGTCTCGTGTTTCTCTCCTACGAGCAGTACTTC.

The chain couples TRBV27 to TRBJ1-5, with D unclear. Germline assignment: CDR1 MNHEY and CDR2 SMNVEV (reference sequence). The CDR3 runs to 15 residues. V was shortened by 4 bases and J by 0 bases, with 10 bases between the two germline ends. The CDR3 DNA follows: TGTGCCAGCAGTTCCATGGGCCCTAGCAATCAGCCCCAGCATTTT. As protein: CASSSMGPSNQPQHF.

This clonotype was detected only a few times. The V and J genes are TRBV12-3 or TRBV12-4 and TRBJ1-5, with 7 bases that match TRBD1. This CDR3 comprises 15 residues. The V gene end was trimmed by 1 base and the J gene end by 5 bases; junction bases not matched to a gene: 5. In DNA, the CDR3 is TGTGCCAGCAGTTTAGTAAGGGGGCGGGATCAGCCCCAGCATTTT. Translation: CASSLVRGRDQPQHF.

The rearrangement uses TRBV12-3 or TRBV12-4 and TRBJ1-1; no reliable D call. This CDR3 is 13 amino acids long. V was trimmed by 6 bases and J by 0 bases, leaving 8 bases between them. CDR3 bases: TGTGCCAGCAGCCCAATCATGAACACTGAAGCTTTCTTT. Protein: CASSPIMNTEAFF.

J is TRBJ2-1 and V is TRBV20-1; 9 positions match TRBD2. Germline loops: CDR1 DFQATT, CDR2 SNEGSKA (reference sequence). This CDR3 has 17 residues. The CDR3 DNA reads TGCAGCCCCGCGGGGGGGGAGCGGAGATTGACTTACAATGAGCAGTTCTTC. Amino acid sequence: CSPAGGERRLTYNEQFF.

The chain is built from TRBV7-6 and TRBJ2-1; tentative D call: TRBD2 (5 bases). Looked up from germline, CDR1 is SGHVS and CDR2 is FNYEAQ. The CDR3 totals 12 residues. Trimming shortened V by 5 bases and J by 10 bases, and 12 bases separated the two germline ends. This CDR3 reads CASSHRADEQFF. The CDR3 DNA follows: TGTGCCAGCAGCCACAGAGCGGACGAGCAGTTCTTC.

The J gene is TRBJ1-2, the V gene TRBV9; possibly TRBD1 for D (5 bases). From germline, CDR1 is SGDLS and CDR2 YYNGEE. The CDR3 runs 15 residues. The V gene lost 2 bases and the J gene lost 5 bases, with 16 bases spanning the gap. The chain's CDR3 is CASSVGGYSLYGYTF. The CDR3 coding sequence is TGTGCCAGCAGCGTTGGGGGGTACTCACTTTATGGCTACACCTTC.

The chain joins TRBV12-3 or TRBV12-4 to TRBJ2-1; D remains unclear. CDR3 length: 14 residues. With 2 bases removed from V and 2 bases from J, the gap between germline ends came to 7 bases. The CDR3 is CASSLQIPYNEQFF. DNA for the CDR3: TGTGCCAGCAGTTTACAGATTCCCTACAATGAGCAGTTCTTC.

This clonotype has a count of ten or more. The rearrangement joins TRBV6-5 to TRBJ2-7; D might be TRBD1 (5 bases). Trimming took 0 bases from V and 5 from J, leaving 17 bases between them. Germline V gene data show CDR1 as MNHEY and CDR2 as SVGAGI. This CDR3 comprises 16 residues. The CDR3 sequence is CASSYSYQGSGHEQYF. The CDR3 DNA is TGTGCCAGCAGTTACTCATACCAGGGTTCGGGCCACGAGCAGTACTTC.

The chain recombines TRBV2 with TRBJ2-1; possibly TRBD1 for D (6 bases). V was trimmed by 7 bases and J by 10 bases, leaving 26 bases between them. CDR3 length equals 16 residues. Germline loops: CDR1 SNHLY, CDR2 FYNNEI. CDR3 DNA sequence: TGTGCCAGCAACCCCCTTGGTGGTTGTGGCAGGGGCGAGCAGTTCTTC. Encoded protein: CASNPLGGCGRGEQFF.

The V and J genes are TRBV5-6 and TRBJ2-1; 9 nucleotides match TRBD1. The CDR3 consists of 15 residues. With 3 bases clipped from V and 7 bases from J, the junction kept 8 bases outside the gene matches. Per the germline V gene, CDR1 is SGHDT and CDR2 is YYEEEE. The CDR3 region is CASSYGTGLGNEQFF. CDR3 sequence (DNA): TGTGCCAGCAGCTACGGGACAGGGCTTGGGAATGAGCAGTTCTTC.

The chain combines TRBV12-3 or TRBV12-4 with TRBJ1-1; 8 positions match TRBD1. The V gene end was trimmed by 2 bases and the J gene end by 6 bases; junction bases not matched to a gene: 5. This CDR3 contains 14 residues. The CDR3 nucleotides are TGTGCCAGCAGTTTATGGGAACAGGGGGCTGAAGCTTTCTTT. Residues: CASSLWEQGAEAFF.

The genes are TRBV11-1 and TRBJ2-7; 8 bases match TRBD2. The length of the CDR3 is 19 residues. J gave up 0 bases and V 5 bases, and 18 bases lay outside the gene matches. Germline V CDR1 and CDR2: SGHAT, FQDESV (reference sequence). The DNA for the CDR3 is TGTGCCAGCAGCACCCGGTCTAGCGGGCCCTCAAATAGCTCCTACGAGCAGTACTTC. Translated: CASSTRSSGPSNSSYEQYF. Looking up the rest from reference TRBV11-1 and TRBJ2-7 gives the full variable domain: EAEVAQSPRYKITEKSQAVAFWCDPISGHATLYWYRQILGQGPELLVQFQDESVVDDSQLPKDRFSAERLKGVDSTLKIQPAELGDSAMYLCASSTRSSGPSNSSYEQYFGPGTRLTVT.